Listed here is a single T cell receptor beta chain. The antigen it binds to is not known. The sample holds no much larger clone one base away, and base qualities are not on file. Including the terminal cysteine and phenylalanine, the CDR3 comprises 16 residues. Of all the DNA, just the CDR3 is kept, 48 bases in frame from base 1. Sequenced on an Illumina NovaSeq 6000. Using 5'RACE with constant-segment primers, TCRalpha and TCRbeta cDNA libraries were constructed, with sample barcodes and unique molecular identifiers added in the process. Trizol reagent was used to extract RNA from every sample. Library amplification was performed in two PCR steps, and a second sample barcode and Illumina TruSeq adapters were introduced in the second step. Libraries were sequenced on an Illumina NovaSeq with 2 x 150 bp paired-end reads. For the original study's pipeline: With migec v1.2.7, reads were demultiplexed and then collapsed into UMI-guided consensus sequences. Using mixcr v2.1.11, UMI consensuses were aligned to TRA and TRB V and J templates and then assembled into clonotypes. A clonotype was counted as expanded or contracted only when both edgeR and NoisET called the clonotype significant, with the noise models trained on biological replicates. For edgeR calls, a false discovery rate-adjusted p below 0.01 and a log2 fold-change threshold of 1 were applied. As an exploratory analysis of dynamics, max-normalized trajectories of the 1000 most abundant clonotypes were examined by PCA with hierarchical clustering. Each responding clone was given a CD4 or CD8 phenotype based on the CD4+ and CD8+ repertoires, which had been sequenced separately. TCRdb trimmed the raw reads at Q25, called clones with MiXCR and kept productive beta chains. Duplicate CDR3 protein sequences are folded into a single record with the most common DNA and genes. Here the V and J calls rest on TCRdb's processing, not on the authors' analysis. The sample data list 450,000 to 700,000 distinct CDR3 sequences, and more than 15% of these were observed just once. Around 12% of the sample goes to the ten largest clones.

These data are taken from a study of T-cell memory formation after mild COVID-19 (dated by TCRdb to the early 2020s). Some background on the complete study: TCR sequence clusters from the two donors were largely donor specific. The cohort was made up of two young adult volunteers, one female and one male, who were previously healthy. In a couple of donors, T-cell clones that expanded and contracted after mild COVID-19 were tracked by sequencing TCRalpha and TCRbeta repertoires over time.

Study-wide conclusions, independent of this receptor: The detection of some responding clones in pre-infection memory suggests that pre-existing cross-reactive memory T cells joined the SARS-CoV-2 response. The second-wave clones that peaked on day 37 were not confirmed to be SARS-CoV-2 specific. From day 15 to 85, contracting clones showed balanced CD4/CD8 phenotypes, whereas a second wave of clones that expanded from day 15 to 37 leaned towards CD4+. Contracting CD4+ clones were found mainly in CM and EM memory subsets, while CD8+ clones were enriched in EMRA. The study included only a couple of mild cases, and larger cohorts that include severe cases with pre-infection samples were judged to be necessary.

Ficoll-Paque density gradient centrifugation was the method used to isolate PBMCs. This receptor chain uses TRBV21-1 and TRBJ1-3; no check of the table's D call, TRBD1, against the DNA was made. TRBV21-1 represents a pseudogene. The sequenced sample consisted of PBMCs or a T cell subset sorted from them (not recorded which). The sequence was collected from an adult woman who had mild COVID-19 (a few samples of this study predate the infection). The sample titles of this study are shuffled in the database, so cell type and time point are left out; the donor was told from shared clones. The DNA reads TGTGCCAGCAGCCCCAAGCTGAGGGGGCCTGGAAACACCATATATTTT. Its protein product is CASSPKLRGPGNTIYF.